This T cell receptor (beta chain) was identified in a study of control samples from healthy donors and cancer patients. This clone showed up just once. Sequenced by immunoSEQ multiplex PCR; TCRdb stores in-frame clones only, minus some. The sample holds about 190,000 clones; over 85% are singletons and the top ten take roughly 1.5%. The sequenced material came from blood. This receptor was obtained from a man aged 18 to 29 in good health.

CDR3 nucleotides: TGCGCCAGCAGTGAGGGACCCTCCTACGAGCAGTACTTC. This codes for CASSEGPSYEQYF. The chain carries TRBV10-1 and TRBJ2-7; no reliable D call. Per germline, CDR1 WNHNN and CDR2 SYGVQD (reference sequence). The CDR3 has 13 residues. V gave up 2 bases and J gave up 0 bases, with 5 bases separating them.